This T cell receptor (beta chain) came from a study of technical replicates of blood from a handful of donors. Per the germline V gene, CDR1 is SGDLS and CDR2 is YYNGEE. The CDR3 has 14 residues. The trim removed 2 bases at V and 3 bases at J, leaving 2 bases unmatched. Measured with immunoSEQ multiplex PCR; TCRdb has only the in-frame clones, and not every one. The sample has tens of thousands of clones, roughly 90% seen once. The receptor was derived from a human donor in good health. The specimen was T cells isolated from PBMCs. The V gene is TRBV9, the J gene TRBJ1-3; 7 bases agree with TRBD1. The DNA for the CDR3 is TGTGCCAGCAGCGTCCAGGGGGATGGAAACACCATATATTTT. This encodes CASSVQGDGNTIYF.